This TCR beta chain was captured in a study of T cells after yellow fever vaccination. Study-level points and caveats: A minor fraction of clonotypes spanned both CD4 and CD8 compartments.

This clonotype turned up a few times. Its antigen remains unidentified. MiXCR, run by TCRdb on the 5' RACE reads, gives a single entry per CDR3 protein. The top ten hold 23% of the sample, which has a few hundred thousand distinct CDR3 sequences, 3.6% seen once. CDR1 is MGHRA and CDR2 is YSYEKL in the germline V gene. The CDR3 contains 14 residues. V was shortened by 1 base and J by 3 bases, with 7 bases between the two germline ends. The clonotype comes from a man aged 18 to 30 who received the YFV17D yellow fever vaccine. The input for sequencing was PBMCs, taken on the day of the yellow fever booster vaccination. V gene TRBV4-1 combines with J gene TRBJ1-5, with D hard to call. The DNA for the CDR3 is TGCGCCAGCAGCCAAGGGAACTACAATCAGCCCCAGCATTTT. Encoded protein: CASSQGNYNQPQHF.